One sample yielded the 5 T cell receptor beta chains listed below, sequenced in a study of T-cell memory formation after mild COVID-19. TCRdb re-called the 5' RACE reads with MiXCR, one entry per CDR3 protein. The data contain just over 300,000 distinct CDR3 sequences, roughly 19% of them singletons. Sequencing was carried out using PBMCs or a T cell subset sorted from them (not recorded which). All receptors come from a man aged 18 to 29 who had mild COVID-19 (a few samples of this study predate the infection). Cell type and time point are not known.

The rearrangement joins TRBV20-1 to TRBJ2-2; no firm D call. The CDR3 loop spans 13 amino acids. Per the germline V gene, CDR1 is DFQATT and CDR2 is SNEGSKA (reference sequence). Trimming cost V 7 bases and J 0 bases, with 9 bases left between them. The CDR3 DNA follows: TGCAGTGGGAAGGAGACGAACACCGGGGAGCTGTTTTTT. Its translation: CSGKETNTGELFF.

Notes on this clonotype: One junction end disagrees with the germline gene, perhaps due to a read error. V and J are TRBV7-7 and TRBJ2-5, with 8 nucleotides matching TRBD2. The germline gives CDR1 SSHAT, CDR2 FNYEAQ (reference sequence). The CDR3 runs to 14 residues. The CDR3 reads CASRPAGDLETQYF. CDR3 coding DNA: TGTGCTAGCAGGCCAGCGGGAGACCTGGAGACCCAGTACTTC.

This clonotype has only a few counts. The chain uses TRBV5-1 and TRBJ2-4; no firm D call. The CDR3 contains 15 residues. The V end lost 0 bases, the J end lost 0 bases, and 7 bases lay between the germline ends. CDR1 is SGHRS, CDR2 YFSETQ, per germline. The CDR3 nucleotides are TGCGCCAGCAGCTTGGACAACCTAGCCAAAAACATTCAGTACTTC. This codes for CASSLDNLAKNIQYF.

This clonotype was counted between two and nine times. The chain joins TRBV20-1 to TRBJ2-5; no clear D gene. Germline V gene data show CDR1 as DFQATT and CDR2 as SNEGSKA (reference sequence). The CDR3 runs to 12 residues. V lost 2 bases, J lost 7 bases, and 11 bases lay in between. DNA for the CDR3: TGCAGTGCTAGAAACGGGCCCGGGACCCAGTACTTC. Protein: CSARNGPGTQYF.

The chain has TRBV20-1 and TRBJ1-1; D may be TRBD1 (6 bases). Germline CDR1 reads DFQATT; CDR2 reads SNEGSKA (reference sequence). The length of the CDR3 is 14 residues. The ends were cut back, 4 bases at V and 4 bases at J, with 16 bases in the middle. The CDR3 is CSATQGPGGTEAFF. In nucleotides, the CDR3 is TGCAGTGCTACACAGGGACCGGGGGGCACTGAAGCTTTCTTT.